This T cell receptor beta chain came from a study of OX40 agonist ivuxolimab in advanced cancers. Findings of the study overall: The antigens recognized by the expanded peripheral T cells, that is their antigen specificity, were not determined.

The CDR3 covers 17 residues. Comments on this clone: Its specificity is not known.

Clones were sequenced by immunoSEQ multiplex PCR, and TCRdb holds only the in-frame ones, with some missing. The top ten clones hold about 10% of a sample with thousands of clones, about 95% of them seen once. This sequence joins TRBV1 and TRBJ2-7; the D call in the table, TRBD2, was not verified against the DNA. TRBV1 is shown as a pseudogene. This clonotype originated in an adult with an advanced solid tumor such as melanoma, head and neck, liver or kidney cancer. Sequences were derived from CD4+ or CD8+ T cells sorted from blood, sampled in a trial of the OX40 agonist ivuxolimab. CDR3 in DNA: TGCACCAGCAGCCAAGAGGTTCGTGGGAGGCTCTCCTACGAGCAGTACTTC. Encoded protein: CTSSQEVRGRLSYEQYF.